The 25 T cell receptor beta chains presented below share a single source sample, sequenced in a study of regulatory T cells in long-lasting Graves disease. Assembly of TCR beta libraries relied on iRepertoire HTBI primers together with Arm-PCR of CDR3 regions. TCRdb re-analysed the multiplex PCR reads in MiXCR, keeping a single row per CDR3 protein. This table has roughly 220,000 distinct CDR3 sequences, 15% to 20% appearing once. Documented time point: newly diagnosed GD, antithyroid drugs for less than 3 months. TCR sequences were obtained from RNA taken from PBMCs. Sequenced material: peripheral blood mononuclear cells (PBMCs), taken at new diagnosis, from a patient treated with antithyroid drugs. The receptors here all came from a female donor with Graves disease.

This clonotype was seen at least ten times. The rearrangement uses TRBV12-3 or TRBV12-4 and TRBJ2-2, with no clear D. Trimming took 4 bases from V and 1 from J, leaving 13 bases between them. This CDR3 region has 16 residues. The CDR3 region has the DNA TGTGCCAGCAGTTCCCCCCGTGGCCGGAACACCGGGGAGCTGTTTTTT. As protein: CASSSPRGRNTGELFF.

This clonotype has just one count. A much larger clone is a single base away; this may be a read error. The chain links TRBV4-2 to TRBJ2-2; 9 nucleotides match TRBD2. The CDR3 spans 15 residues. The germline V gene encodes CDR1 LGHNA and CDR2 YNFKEQ. The CDR3 sequence: CVSSQELASGNVMFF. The CDR3 DNA follows: TGTGTCAGCAGCCAAGAGTTGGCTAGCGGGAATGTGATGTTTTTT.

This clonotype was seen repeatedly, ten times or more. V is TRBV20-1 and J is TRBJ2-1; weak D call: TRBD1 (5 bases). The CDR3 covers 14 residues. CDR1 DFQATT and CDR2 SNEGSKA come from the germline V gene (reference sequence). V was cut by 3 bases and J by 0 bases, with 9 bases left in between. The CDR3, as DNA: TGCAGTGCTAGTAGGGGAACCTCCTACAATGAGCAGTTCTTC. It yields the protein CSASRGTSYNEQFF.

V and J are TRBV12-3 or TRBV12-4 and TRBJ1-2; 11 nucleotides match TRBD1. V gave up 6 bases and J gave up 5 bases; unmatched junction bases: 8. The CDR3 sequence is 15 residues long. The CDR3 DNA follows: TGTGCCAGCAGCCGCGGGGACAGGGGGTTTTATGGCTACACCTTC. As protein: CASSRGDRGFYGYTF.

At least ten counts were recorded for this clonotype. The chain combines TRBV29-1 with TRBJ2-1, with a weak D call TRBD2 (6 bases). The V gene's germline CDR1 is SQVTM and CDR2 ANQGSEA. Trimming took off 8 bases at V and 5 bases at J, with 13 bases between the two ends. This CDR3 spans 12 amino acids. Written as DNA, the CDR3 is TGCAGCAAAGGATGGGGGGACAATGAGCAGTTCTTC. Protein: CSKGWGDNEQFF.

This clonotype appeared many times. This chain joins TRBV29-1 and TRBJ1-2, with 7 bases that match TRBD1. Germline V gene sequence: CDR1 SQVTM, CDR2 ANQGSEA. This CDR3 contains 14 residues. The ends lost 4 bases at V and 3 bases at J; junction bases unmatched: 8. The CDR3 DNA is TGCAGCGTTGGTTTGTCCGGGACAGACTATGGCTACACCTTC. Residues: CSVGLSGTDYGYTF.

This clonotype was counted at least ten times. The genes are TRBV28 and TRBJ2-5; 7 bases line up with TRBD1. Germline trimming cut 7 bases from V and 1 base from J; bases unmatched to any gene: 9. Looked up from germline, CDR1 is MDHEN and CDR2 is SYDVKM. The CDR3 contains 15 residues. CDR3 residues: CASTGQSRPQETQYF. CDR3 nucleotides: TGTGCCAGCACGGGACAGTCCCGTCCCCAAGAGACCCAGTACTTC.

This rearrangement joins TRBV11-2 to TRBJ2-1; 7 nucleotides align to TRBD1. CDR3 length: 13 residues. Per germline, CDR1 SGHAT and CDR2 FQNNGV. V gave up 6 bases and J gave up 6 bases; unmatched junction bases: 5. In DNA form, the CDR3 reads TGTGCCAGCAGACGGCCAGGGGGCAATGAGCAGTTCTTC. This codes for CASRRPGGNEQFF.

This chain uses TRBV11-2 with TRBJ1-2; D uncertain. V was trimmed by 5 bases and J by 7 bases, leaving 11 bases between them. CDR1 and CDR2 (germline): SGHAT, FQNNGV. The CDR3 is made up of 12 amino acids. The CDR3 nucleotides are TGTGCCAGCAGCGCTACCGGCCCTGGCTACACCTTC. Translating gives CASSATGPGYTF.

This clonotype came up many times. The J gene is TRBJ1-1, the V gene TRBV5-5, with 7 positions matching TRBD1. The germline V gene has CDR1 SGHKS and CDR2 YYEKEE (reference sequence). V was pared by 5 bases and J by 1 base, with 8 bases of the junction left unmatched. CDR3 length equals 15 residues. CDR3 amino acids: CASRILTGQNTEAFF. CDR3 nucleotide sequence: TGTGCCAGCAGAATATTGACAGGGCAGAACACTGAAGCTTTCTTT.

The chain uses TRBV2 and TRBJ2-3, with 11 bases lining up with TRBD1. Losses at the gene ends were 5 bases for V and 8 bases for J; bases not matched to a gene: 6. The germline V gene encodes CDR1 SNHLY and CDR2 FYNNEI. This CDR3 has 14 residues. As DNA, the CDR3 is TGTGCCAGCAGTCGGGACAGGGGGTTAGGTACGCAGTATTTT. Protein: CASSRDRGLGTQYF.

Ten or more counts support this clonotype. This chain joins TRBV4-3 and TRBJ2-1, with D maybe TRBD1 (5 bases). The CDR3 totals 15 residues. The V and J ends lost 0 bases and 6 bases respectively, with 12 bases between them. Germline assignment: CDR1 LGHNA and CDR2 YSLEER. The CDR3 reads CASSQDFSRANEQFF. For the CDR3, the DNA is TGCGCCAGCAGCCAAGATTTTAGCAGGGCCAATGAGCAGTTCTTC.

This chain connects TRBV27 to TRBJ1-2, with TRBD1 as a possible D gene (5 bases). CDR3 length: 14 amino acids. Trimming cost V 3 bases and J 7 bases, with 15 bases left between them. Germline values: CDR1 MNHEY, CDR2 SMNVEV (reference sequence). In nucleotides, the CDR3 is TGTGCCAGCAGTTTGAGGGGCGCTTCGGCTGGCTACACCTTC. It translates to CASSLRGASAGYTF.

This clonotype was seen ten or more times. The chain employs TRBV7-8 and TRBJ1-5; no clear D. Trimming shortened V by 0 bases and J by 7 bases, and 7 bases separated the two germline ends. The CDR3 sequence is 13 residues long. CDR1 is SGHVS, CDR2 FQNEAQ, per germline. CDR3 DNA: TGTGCCAGCAGCTTAGCAGGGTACCAGCCCCAGCATTTT. Amino acid sequence: CASSLAGYQPQHF.

This clonotype was seen at least ten times. The rearrangement uses TRBV2 and TRBJ2-7; 8 bases align to TRBD1. CDR3 length: 13 residues. The trim removed 7 bases at V and 3 bases at J, leaving 5 bases unmatched. Per the germline V gene, CDR1 is SNHLY and CDR2 is FYNNEI. The CDR3 here is CASTGQGSYEQYF. Here the CDR3 DNA reads TGTGCCAGCACTGGACAGGGAAGCTACGAGCAGTACTTC.

This clonotype rates as medium-sized. The CDR3 sequence is CASSKGQKNQETQYF. The CDR3 DNA reads as TGTGCCAGCAGCAAGGGACAGAAGAACCAAGAGACCCAGTACTTC. J is TRBJ2-5 and V is TRBV11-1; 7 positions agree with TRBD1. Germline V gene lookup returns CDR1 SGHAT and CDR2 FQDESV (reference sequence). The J segment lost 0 bases and the V segment lost 5 bases, leaving 6 bases of the junction unmatched. This CDR3 region has 15 residues.

This clonotype was found many times. V usage is TRBV30 and J usage is TRBJ1-4, with D unclear. The germline V and J ends were trimmed by 3 bases and 2 bases, with 7 bases remaining between them. Germline-derived CDR1 and CDR2 are GTSNPN and SVGIG (reference sequence). CDR3 length: 13 amino acids. CDR3 nucleotide sequence: TGTGCCTGGAGAGCCGTGACTAATGAAAAACTGTTTTTT. Protein sequence: CAWRAVTNEKLFF.

This clonotype has just a few counts. The J gene is TRBJ1-2, the V gene TRBV4-3; 10 nucleotides agree with TRBD1. The CDR3 runs to 16 residues. Germline V gene sequence: CDR1 LGHNA, CDR2 YSLEER. J was trimmed by 8 bases and V by 0 bases; bases with no gene match: 9. CDR3 sequence (DNA): TGCGCCAGCAGCCAAGATCAGGGACAGGGGAATTGGGGCTACACCTTC. Its protein product is CASSQDQGQGNWGYTF.

This clonotype was recorded many times. The chain uses TRBV6-1 and TRBJ1-2; D remains unclear. Germline-derived CDR1 and CDR2 are MNHNS and SASEGT. The V end lost 6 bases, the J end lost 8 bases, and 13 bases lay between the germline ends. The CDR3 covers 12 residues. CDR3 DNA: TGTGCCAGCAGACCCCTCGGGGAAGGCTACACCTTC. It translates to CASRPLGEGYTF.

This clonotype has ten or more counts. The rearrangement links TRBV30 to TRBJ2-3, with a tentative D call TRBD2 (6 bases). Per germline, CDR1 GTSNPN and CDR2 SVGIG (reference sequence). V was shortened by 5 bases and J by 10 bases, with 19 bases between the two germline ends. The CDR3 is 13 residues long. The CDR3 is CAWAPGLNSAQYF. Written as DNA, the CDR3 is TGTGCCTGGGCCCCGGGACTTAACTCGGCGCAGTATTTT.

The CDR3 nucleotides read TGTGCCAGTAACCGAGATATAACCGGGAGGGAGCAGTTCTTC. This gives the protein CASNRDITGREQFF. The chain joins TRBV7-2 to TRBJ2-1; the match to TRBD2 covers 7 bases. Per germline, CDR1 SGHTA and CDR2 FQGNSA. After removal of 9 bases from V and 10 bases from J, the junction contained 15 bases not matched to a gene. The length of the CDR3 is 14 residues.

This clonotype was observed at least ten times. The V call is TRBV20-1, the J call TRBJ2-3; the match to TRBD2 covers 8 bases. CDR3 size: 14 residues. Germline assignment: CDR1 DFQATT and CDR2 SNEGSKA (reference sequence). The V segment lost 5 bases and the J segment 2 bases; nucleotides outside the gene matches: 6. CDR3 in DNA: TGCAGTGCTTTTACGACTAGCGACACAGATACGCAGTATTTT. Residues: CSAFTTSDTDTQYF.

This clonotype has a count of ten or more. The rearrangement joins TRBV18 to TRBJ1-2; possibly TRBD1 for D (6 bases). The CDR3 spans 12 residues. Trimming took 8 bases from V and 2 from J, leaving 9 bases between them. From germline, CDR1 is KGHSH and CDR2 LQKENI. The chain's CDR3 is CASADRNYGYTF. CDR3 sequence (DNA): TGTGCCAGCGCCGACAGGAACTATGGCTACACCTTC.

This clonotype showed up just a few times. This chain uses TRBV4-1 with TRBJ1-1, with 8 bases fitting TRBD1. The CDR3 loop spans 15 amino acids. Germline V CDR1 and CDR2: MGHRA, YSYEKL. The ends lost 2 bases at V and 1 base at J; junction bases unmatched: 3. CDR3 coding DNA: TGCGCCAGCAGCCAAACGACAGGGGCGAACACTGAAGCTTTCTTT. Protein sequence: CASSQTTGANTEAFF.

This clonotype has at least ten counts. V and J are TRBV4-3 and TRBJ1-2; D is ambiguous. Germline V gives CDR1 LGHNA, CDR2 YSLEER. The ends were cut back, 0 bases at V and 3 bases at J, with 8 bases in the middle. The CDR3 length is 14 residues. The CDR3 loop is CASSQEVTHYGYTF. CDR3 in DNA: TGCGCCAGCAGCCAAGAGGTCACACACTATGGCTACACCTTC.